The present T cell receptor (beta chain) was sequenced within a study of blood T cell repertoires in COVID-19. In the study overall: From T cells, B-cell-depleted T cells, or PBMCs came the material, which was cDNA or gDNA.

Patients in Seattle were enrolled during active infection, then followed longitudinally. The CDR3 totals 15 residues. Germline V lookup: CDR1 LGHDT, CDR2 YNNKEL (reference sequence). After removal of 2 bases from V and 6 bases from J, the junction contained 6 bases not matched to a gene. Sequencing used immunoSEQ multiplex PCR; TCRdb keeps in-frame clones, though not all of them. The sample contains about 260,000 clones, more than 90% of which appear only once. The chain joins TRBV3-1 (or the pseudogene TRBV3-2) to TRBJ1-1; 10 bases match TRBD1. The specimen was peripheral blood. This clonotype was sampled from a person aged 18-30 years with COVID-19, enrolled during active disease. The CDR3 region is CASSQRQGAISEAFF. The DNA for the CDR3 is TGTGCCAGCAGCCAACGACAGGGGGCTATCTCTGAAGCTTTCTTT.